These T cell receptor beta chains were read from a single sample in a study of cytomegalovirus exposure and HLA in healthy donors. This table comes from immunoSEQ multiplex PCR, and its TCRdb copy is limited to in-frame clones, with some not included. The data contain approximately 100,000 clones, over 65% of them singletons. Sequenced material: PBMCs. The receptors derive from a male donor in good health and CMV-seronegative. CDR3s include the opening cysteine and the closing phenylalanine or tryptophan. D genes are given only for firm matches. Expanded clones get a size class; other rows say once, few or many, or leave the size out.

TRBV10-3	NA	13	TRBJ1-2	TRBD1	TGTGCCATCACCACGACAGGGGCGGATGGCTACACCTTC	CAITTTGADGYTF
TRBV7-2	NA	15	TRBJ2-7	NA	TGTGCCAGCAGCGACTCTAGCGCCACCCAGAGGGAGCAGTACTTC	CASSDSSATQREQYF
TRBV29-1	NA	14	TRBJ2-1	TRBD2	TGCAGCGTTAGCTGGGGCGGGAGCTCTAATGAGCAGTTCTTC	CSVSWGGSSNEQFF
TRBV29-1	few	14	TRBJ2-5	NA	TGCAGCGTTTTACGAGAACCCTCCATTACGACCCAGTACTTC	CSVLREPSITTQYF
TRBV19	NA	15	TRBJ2-1	TRBD2	TGTGCCAGTAGTGGACCGGGGGGGGTCCACAATGAGCAGTTCTTC	CASSGPGGVHNEQFF
TRBV27	once	17	TRBJ2-1	TRBD2	TGTGCCAGCAGTTTAAGAGCGGGAGGGCCTTTTGTCTATGAGCAGTTCTTC	CASSLRAGGPFVYEQFF
TRBV15	NA	15	TRBJ2-5	TRBD1	TGTGCCACCAGCAGAGATCGCGGACAGGCAGAGACCCAGTACTTC	CATSRDRGQAETQYF
TRBV18	once	19	TRBJ2-5	TRBD2	TGTGCCAGCTCACCACGTCATAGCGGGTCCCCAGGACACCAAGAGACCCAGTACTTC	CASSPRHSGSPGHQETQYF
TRBV30	few	12	TRBJ1-1	TRBD1	TGTGCCTGGGGCCGAACAGGGGACAAAGCTTTCTTT	CAWGRTGDKAFF
TRBV7-9	NA	17	TRBJ1-5	NA	TGTGCCAGCAGCTTAGATCTGTCAGGGTTATCCAATCAGCCCCAGCATTTT	CASSLDLSGLSNQPQHF
TRBV18	NA	16	TRBJ2-7	NA	TGTGCCAGCTCCCCAATCGACAGCGACCTAATCTACGAGCAGTACTTC	CASSPIDSDLIYEQYF
TRBV5-1	NA	15	TRBJ2-1	TRBD2	TGCGCCAGCAGCTTGTCACTAGCGGTCGTGAATGAGCAGTTCTTC	CASSLSLAVVNEQFF
TRBV4-1	few	17	TRBJ2-1	TRBD2	TGCGCCAGCAGCCAAGAAGGGGGACTAGCGGGAGGAAATGAGCAGTTCTTC	CASSQEGGLAGGNEQFF
TRBV30	NA	15	TRBJ1-6	TRBD1	TGTGCCTGGAGTGTTGTAGGGACAGCAAATTCACCCCTCCACTTT	CAWSVVGTANSPLHF
TRBV28	NA	14	TRBJ1-3	TRBD1	TGTGCCAGCAGTACAGGGGCTTCTCGGCACACCATATATTTT	CASSTGASRHTIYF
TRBV27	NA	16	TRBJ2-1	NA	TGTGCCAGCAGCACCAAGAGACGGAGCTCCTACAATGAGCAGTTCTTC	CASSTKRRSSYNEQFF
TRBV7-9	NA	16	TRBJ2-2	TRBD1	TGTTCCAGCAGCTCAAGGACAGGGACTAACACCGGGGAGCTGTTTTTT	CSSSSRTGTNTGELFF
TRBV30	NA	14	TRBJ1-2	NA	TGTGCCTGGAGTGTGGGAGGGAAATCGGCAGGCTACACCTTC	CAWSVGGKSAGYTF
TRBV19	NA	12	TRBJ1-5	NA	TGTGCCAGTAGGCGGAGCAATCAGCCCCAGCATTTT	CASRRSNQPQHF
TRBV15	NA	15	TRBJ2-7	NA	TGTGCCACCAGCAGAGATCAGGGGGGTTCCTACGAGCAGTACTTC	CATSRDQGGSYEQYF
TRBV2	NA	15	TRBJ2-1	TRBD2	TGTGCCAGCAGTCCGACTAGCGGGAGGAACAATGAGCAGTTCTTC	CASSPTSGRNNEQFF
TRBV28	once	17	TRBJ2-2	TRBD1	TGTGCCAGCAGGGGTTCCGGGACAGGGTTTCTCACCGGGGAGCTGTTTTTT	CASRGSGTGFLTGELFF
TRBV27	NA	17	TRBJ1-1	TRBD1	TGTGCCAGCAGTTTATATCAGGGGGTGATTAGTAACACTGAAGCTTTCTTT	CASSLYQGVISNTEAFF